Following are 4 T cell receptor beta chains from one sample sequenced in a study of blood T cells in healthy people across ages. Through a sample-barcoded 5' primer and a J-beta primer mix, a second PCR was run for roughly 6 to 11 cycles. Via MiXCR, TCRdb re-called the 5' RACE reads, giving one row per CDR3 protein. This sample has 540,000 or so distinct CDR3 sequences; approximately 30% occur once, and the top ten carry around 20%. The specimen sequenced was blood. The receptor source for this set is an older woman in good health.

The chain is built from TRBV4-1 and TRBJ1-1; tentative D call: TRBD1 (6 bases). Trimming stripped 4 bases from V and 10 bases from J, with 16 bases between. Germline V gives CDR1 MGHRA, CDR2 YSYEKL. The CDR3 contains 13 residues. Here the CDR3 reads CASSPRAKGVAFF. The CDR3 nucleotides read TGCGCCAGCAGCCCCCGAGCAAAGGGGGTAGCTTTCTTT.

The V call is TRBV4-3, the J call TRBJ1-3, with D uncertain. CDR1 and CDR2 from the germline V gene are LGHNA and YSLEER. The CDR3 runs 16 residues. Trimming left V 0 bases short and J 2 bases short, with 11 bases between. Here the CDR3 reads CASSQDRGLTGNTIYF. The CDR3 DNA reads TGCGCCAGCAGCCAAGATCGGGGTCTGACTGGAAACACCATATATTTT.

J is TRBJ2-5 and V is TRBV7-9; D call uncertain. The CDR3 covers 14 residues. V was clipped by 1 base and J by 3 bases, with 9 bases between them. Germline CDR1 and CDR2: SEHNR and FQNEAQ (reference sequence). The CDR3 coding sequence is TGTGCCAGCAGCTTAGAGTGGGGAAAAGAGACCCAGTACTTC. Amino acid sequence: CASSLEWGKETQYF.

This clonotype was found a few times. The chain carries TRBV3-1 and TRBJ1-1; 10 bases are shared with TRBD1. The germline V gene has CDR1 LGHDT and CDR2 YNNKEL (reference sequence). J was trimmed by 0 bases and V by 2 bases; bases with no gene match: 3. The CDR3 sequence is 16 residues long. CDR3 protein: CASSQRTGGMNTEAFF. The CDR3 DNA reads TGTGCCAGCAGCCAAAGGACAGGGGGAATGAACACTGAAGCTTTCTTT. The full variable domain, rest sourced from reference TRBV3-1 and TRBJ1-1, is DTAVSQTPKYLVTQMGNDKSIKCEQNLGHDTMYWYKQDSKKFLKIMFSYNNKELIINETVPNRFSPKSPDKAHLNLHINSLELGDSAVYFCASSQRTGGMNTEAFFGQGTRLTVV.